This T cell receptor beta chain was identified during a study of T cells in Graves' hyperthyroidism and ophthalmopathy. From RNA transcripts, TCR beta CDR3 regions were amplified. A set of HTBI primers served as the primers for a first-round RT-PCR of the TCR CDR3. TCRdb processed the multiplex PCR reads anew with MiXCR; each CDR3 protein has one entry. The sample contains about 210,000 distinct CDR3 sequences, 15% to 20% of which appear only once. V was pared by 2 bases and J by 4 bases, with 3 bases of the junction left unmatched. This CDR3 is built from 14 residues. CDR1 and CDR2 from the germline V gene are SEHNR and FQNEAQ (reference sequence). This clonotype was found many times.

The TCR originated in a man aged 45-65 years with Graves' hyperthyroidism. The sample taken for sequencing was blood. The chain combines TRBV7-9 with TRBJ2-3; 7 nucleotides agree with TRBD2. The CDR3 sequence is CASSLRLAADTQYF. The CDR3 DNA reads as TGTGCCAGCAGCTTAAGGCTAGCGGCAGATACGCAGTATTTT.